This is a list of T cell receptor beta chains from one sample in a study of blood T cell repertoires in COVID-19. The repertoire was sequenced with immunoSEQ multiplex PCR; TCRdb's copy has only in-frame clones and lacks some. This sample has about 260,000 clones, with approximately 82% found just once. Sequenced material: peripheral blood. Source of these receptors: a woman older than 75 with acute or convalescent COVID-19. The CDR3 runs from the conserved cysteine through the conserved F or W. The order of the fields is V gene, D gene, J gene, clone size, CDR3 protein, CDR3 DNA. A D gene is named only where the DNA matches it firmly. Clone size is stated in some rows and not others, as once, few, many or a class when expanded.

v_call: TRBV7-8
d_call: TRBD2
j_call: TRBJ2-2
clone_size: NA
cdr3_aa: CASSYKMGLAAFGELFF
cdr3_nt: TGTGCCAGCAGCTACAAAATGGGACTAGCGGCTTTTGGGGAGCTGTTTTTT

v_call: TRBV28
d_call: NA
j_call: TRBJ1-5
clone_size: NA
cdr3_aa: CAGSGAAPNQPQHF
cdr3_nt: TGTGCCGGCAGTGGGGCGGCTCCAAATCAGCCCCAGCATTTT

v_call: TRBV5-1
d_call: NA
j_call: TRBJ1-2
clone_size: NA
cdr3_aa: CASSLFGDNYGYTF
cdr3_nt: TGCGCCAGCAGCTTATTTGGAGATAACTATGGCTACACCTTC

v_call: TRBV3-1/TRBV3-2
d_call: NA
j_call: TRBJ1-5
clone_size: NA
cdr3_aa: CASSQGQSNQPQHF
cdr3_nt: TGTGCCAGCAGCCAAGGACAGAGCAATCAGCCCCAGCATTTT

v_call: TRBV5-6
d_call: NA
j_call: TRBJ1-2
clone_size: few
cdr3_aa: CASSPGVENYGYTF
cdr3_nt: TGTGCCAGCAGCCCGGGGGTGGAGAACTATGGCTACACCTTC

v_call: TRBV5-1
d_call: TRBD1
j_call: TRBJ2-2
clone_size: NA
cdr3_aa: CASSLAGQGLSGELFF
cdr3_nt: TGCGCCAGCAGCTTGGCCGGACAGGGACTCAGCGGGGAGCTGTTTTTT

v_call: TRBV7-8
d_call: NA
j_call: TRBJ2-7
clone_size: NA
cdr3_aa: CASSSQAGVNEQYF
cdr3_nt: TGTGCCAGCAGCTCCCAGGCAGGGGTAAACGAGCAGTACTTC

v_call: TRBV5-6
d_call: TRBD1
j_call: TRBJ2-7
clone_size: NA
cdr3_aa: CASNPPGTAANEQYF
cdr3_nt: TGTGCCAGCAACCCTCCAGGGACAGCCGCTAACGAGCAGTACTTC

v_call: TRBV28
d_call: NA
j_call: TRBJ1-1
clone_size: NA
cdr3_aa: CASSPATGLNTEAFF
cdr3_nt: TGTGCCAGCAGTCCAGCGACAGGCTTGAACACTGAAGCTTTCTTT

v_call: TRBV4-2
d_call: NA
j_call: TRBJ2-7
clone_size: NA
cdr3_aa: CASSQDEELREQYF
cdr3_nt: TGTGCCAGCAGCCAAGACGAAGAATTGCGAGAGCAGTACTTC

v_call: TRBV5-4
d_call: TRBD2
j_call: TRBJ2-1
clone_size: NA
cdr3_aa: CASSFFQRGYNEQFF
cdr3_nt: TGTGCCAGCAGCTTTTTCCAGCGGGGATACAATGAGCAGTTCTTC

v_call: TRBV28
d_call: TRBD1
j_call: TRBJ1-6
clone_size: NA
cdr3_aa: CASSKQGADNSPLHF
cdr3_nt: TGTGCCAGCAGCAAACAGGGGGCGGATAATTCACCCCTCCACTTT

v_call: TRBV7-3
d_call: NA
j_call: TRBJ2-2
clone_size: NA
cdr3_aa: CASSLTLPTSLAAGELFF
cdr3_nt: TGTGCCAGCAGCTTAACCCTGCCGACTTCGCTAGCCGCCGGGGAGCTGTTTTTT

v_call: TRBV7-2
d_call: TRBD1
j_call: TRBJ2-3
clone_size: NA
cdr3_aa: CASSPDRVSQYF
cdr3_nt: TGTGCCAGCAGCCCCGACAGGGTCTCGCAGTATTTT

v_call: TRBV11-3
d_call: TRBD2
j_call: TRBJ2-3
clone_size: medium-sized
cdr3_aa: CASSLGPGGGKNTQYF
cdr3_nt: TGTGCCAGCAGCTTAGGGCCGGGCGGGGGAAAAAATACGCAGTATTTT

v_call: TRBV5-1
d_call: TRBD2
j_call: TRBJ2-7
clone_size: few
cdr3_aa: CASSLSGSTHEQYF
cdr3_nt: TGCGCCAGCAGCCTGAGCGGGAGCACCCACGAGCAGTACTTC

v_call: TRBV18
d_call: TRBD2
j_call: TRBJ2-2
clone_size: once
cdr3_aa: CASSPLPSGITGELFF
cdr3_nt: TGTGCCAGCTCACCACTCCCTAGCGGAATCACCGGGGAGCTGTTTTTT

v_call: TRBV5-1
d_call: NA
j_call: TRBJ1-2
clone_size: NA
cdr3_aa: CASSLDRGGWDYGYTF
cdr3_nt: TGCGCCAGCAGCTTGGACCGGGGAGGTTGGGACTATGGCTACACCTTC

v_call: TRBV5-4
d_call: NA
j_call: TRBJ1-4
clone_size: NA
cdr3_aa: CASSLAGGNTEKLFF
cdr3_nt: TGTGCCAGCAGCTTGGCTGGCGGTAATACCGAAAAACTGTTTTTT

v_call: TRBV18
d_call: TRBD1
j_call: TRBJ1-5
clone_size: NA
cdr3_aa: CASSPGQVSNQPQHF
cdr3_nt: TGTGCCAGCTCACCGGGACAGGTTAGCAATCAGCCCCAGCATTTT

v_call: TRBV2
d_call: NA
j_call: TRBJ1-4
clone_size: NA
cdr3_aa: CASSEAMGHREKLFF
cdr3_nt: TGTGCCAGCAGTGAAGCGATGGGACACCGGGAAAAACTGTTTTTT

v_call: TRBV6-6
d_call: TRBD1
j_call: TRBJ1-2
clone_size: NA
cdr3_aa: CASSYPTGGGFYGYTF
cdr3_nt: TGTGCCAGCAGTTACCCTACAGGGGGGGGTTTTTATGGCTACACCTTC

v_call: TRBV7-8
d_call: NA
j_call: TRBJ1-6
clone_size: NA
cdr3_aa: CASTIEPGSDSPLHF
cdr3_nt: TGTGCCAGCACCATAGAGCCGGGTAGTGATTCACCCCTCCACTTT

v_call: TRBV7-9
d_call: TRBD1
j_call: TRBJ1-1
clone_size: NA
cdr3_aa: CASSLDRGATEAFF
cdr3_nt: TGTGCCAGCAGCTTAGACAGGGGAGCTACTGAAGCTTTCTTT

v_call: TRBV9
d_call: TRBD2
j_call: TRBJ2-2
clone_size: NA
cdr3_aa: CASSAPGLAAPTGELFF
cdr3_nt: TGTGCCAGCAGCGCTCCGGGACTAGCGGCGCCCACCGGGGAGCTGTTTTTT

v_call: TRBV7-7
d_call: NA
j_call: TRBJ2-3
clone_size: few
cdr3_aa: CASSLGQMTDTQYF
cdr3_nt: TGTGCCAGCAGCTTAGGTCAGATGACAGATACGCAGTATTTT